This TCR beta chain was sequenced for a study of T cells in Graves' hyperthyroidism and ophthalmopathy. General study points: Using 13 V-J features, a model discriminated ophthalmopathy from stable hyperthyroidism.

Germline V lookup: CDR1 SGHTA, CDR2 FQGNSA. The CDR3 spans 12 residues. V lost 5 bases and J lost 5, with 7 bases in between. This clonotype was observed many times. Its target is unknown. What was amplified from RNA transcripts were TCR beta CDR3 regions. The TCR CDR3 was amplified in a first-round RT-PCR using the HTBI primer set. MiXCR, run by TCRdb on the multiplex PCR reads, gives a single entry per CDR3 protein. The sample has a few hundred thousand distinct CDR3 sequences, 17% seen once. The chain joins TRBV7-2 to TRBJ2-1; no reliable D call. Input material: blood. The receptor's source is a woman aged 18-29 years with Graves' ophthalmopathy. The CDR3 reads CASSPVNNEQFF. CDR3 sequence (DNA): TGTGCCAGCAGCCCGGTCAACAATGAGCAGTTCTTC.